This TCR beta chain is from a study of blood T cell repertoires in COVID-19. V was trimmed by 0 bases and J by 3 bases, leaving 6 bases between them. This CDR3 is built from 13 residues. The germline V gene encodes CDR1 SEHNR and CDR2 FQNEAQ (reference sequence). Source study methods: For nucleated cells, counts were estimated from reference gene primer amplification. The data were produced by immunoSEQ multiplex PCR, yet TCRdb's version contains in-frame clones alone and is incomplete. V and J calls and clone size are those listed in that table; D and trimming were worked out from the DNA. The data show approximately 150,000 clones, around 85% seen once.

The TCR was taken from a middle-aged woman who had recovered from COVID-19. The sequencing input was PBMCs or T cells enriched from blood (not recorded which). This chain links TRBV7-9 with TRBJ2-7, with no clear D. The CDR3 is CASSLAHSYEQYF. CDR3 bases: TGTGCCAGCAGCTTAGCCCACAGCTACGAGCAGTACTTC.